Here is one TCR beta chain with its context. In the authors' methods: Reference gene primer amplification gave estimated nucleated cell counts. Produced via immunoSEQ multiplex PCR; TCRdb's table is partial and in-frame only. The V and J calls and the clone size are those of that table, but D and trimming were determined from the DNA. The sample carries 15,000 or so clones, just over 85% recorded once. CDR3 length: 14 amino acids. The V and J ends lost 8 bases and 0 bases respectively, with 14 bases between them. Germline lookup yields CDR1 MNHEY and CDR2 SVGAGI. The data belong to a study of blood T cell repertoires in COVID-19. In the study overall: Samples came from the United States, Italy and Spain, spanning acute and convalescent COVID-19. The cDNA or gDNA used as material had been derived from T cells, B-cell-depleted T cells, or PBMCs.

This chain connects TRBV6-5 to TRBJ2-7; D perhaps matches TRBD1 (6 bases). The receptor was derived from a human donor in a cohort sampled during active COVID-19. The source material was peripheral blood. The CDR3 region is CASRSTGSSYEQYF. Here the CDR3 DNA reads TGTGCCAGCCGATCGACAGGTAGCTCCTACGAGCAGTACTTC.